A selection of T cell receptor beta chains follows, all from one sample in a study of cytomegalovirus exposure and HLA in healthy donors. Method: immunoSEQ multiplex PCR; TCRdb's copy keeps in-frame clones and lacks some. The sample data list about 60,000 clones. The sequenced material came from PBMCs. These receptors were obtained from a boy between 10 and 17 years old in good health and CMV-seronegative. The CDR3 runs from the conserved cysteine through the conserved F or W. D genes are given only for firm matches.

D	V	J	DNA	CDR3
TRBD1	TRBV9	TRBJ1-2	TGTGCCAGCAGCGCAACACCTGACAGGGCCCACTATGGCTACACCTTC	CASSATPDRAHYGYTF
TRBD2	TRBV9	TRBJ2-2	TGTGCCAGCAGCGCGGGGACTAGCGGGCTCACGAACACCGGGGAGCTGTTTTTT	CASSAGTSGLTNTGELFF
.	TRBV6-1	TRBJ1-2	TGTGCCAGCAGTGAAGCGCAGGGCTTGGATAACTATGGCTACACCTTC	CASSEAQGLDNYGYTF
.	TRBV2	TRBJ2-1	TGTGCCAGCAGTGAACAGGCGAGACCTACACAGAATGAGCAGTTCTTC	CASSEQARPTQNEQFF
.	TRBV19	TRBJ2-7	TGTGCCACCCGTGGGGGGTCCTACGAGCAGTACTTC	CATRGGSYEQYF
TRBD1	TRBV29-1	TRBJ1-1	TGCAGCGTTGAAAGGGGGCGGAACACTGAAGCTTTCTTT	CSVERGRNTEAFF
.	TRBV5-6	TRBJ1-1	TGTGCCAGCAGCTTGGCTAGTCGGGAAGCTTTCTTT	CASSLASREAFF
TRBD1	TRBV30	TRBJ2-5	TGTGCCTGGAGTGTAAGAGGGGGCGAGACCCAGTACTTC	CAWSVRGGETQYF
TRBD2	TRBV30	TRBJ2-7	TGTGCCTGTCAATTTAGCGGGCTCTCCTACGAGCAGTACTTC	CACQFSGLSYEQYF
.	TRBV11-1	TRBJ2-7	TGTGCCAGCAGCACCTCCTTAGGACAAGCCTACGAGCAGTACTTC	CASSTSLGQAYEQYF
.	TRBV6-1	TRBJ2-7	TGTGCCAGCAGTGAAGAACGAGATTTGCCCTACGAGCAGTACTTC	CASSEERDLPYEQYF
.	TRBV6-7	TRBJ2-7	TGTGCCGATGCGACTAACCTTGCCTACGAGCAGTACTTC	CADATNLAYEQYF
.	TRBV4-2	TRBJ1-6	TGTGCCAGCAGCCAAGCCTTCGGGATTAATAATTCACCCCTCCACTTT	CASSQAFGINNSPLHF
TRBD2	TRBV5-1	TRBJ2-1	TGCGCCAGCAGAGGGGCGGGAGGTTACGAGAATGAGCAGTTCTTC	CASRGAGGYENEQFF
.	TRBV27	TRBJ2-7	TGTGCCAGCAGTTTACAGGGTTACGAGCAGTACTTC	CASSLQGYEQYF
.	TRBV9	TRBJ1-1	TGTGCCAGCAGTACGGGGGACGGGAACACTGAAGCTTTCTTT	CASSTGDGNTEAFF
.	TRBV19	TRBJ2-6	TGTGCCAGTTGCGAGGGGGCTGGGGCCAACGTCCTGACTTTC	CASCEGAGANVLTF
TRBD1	TRBV7-2	TRBJ1-2	TGTGCCAGCAGCTTAGATTCCAGGGGGCCGTATGGCTACACCTTC	CASSLDSRGPYGYTF
.	TRBV6-5	TRBJ1-4	TGTGCATCGTTGGGCAAAAATGAAAAACTGTTTTTT	CASLGKNEKLFF
.	TRBV5-1	TRBJ2-3	TGCGCCAGCCGAGTCGCCGGGGACACAGATACGCAGTATTTT	CASRVAGDTDTQYF
.	TRBV6-1	TRBJ2-1	TGTGCCAGCAGTGAAGCGGGAGGCTACAATGAGCAGTTCTTC	CASSEAGGYNEQFF
TRBD1	TRBV7-9	TRBJ1-2	TGTGCCAGCAGCTTATCAGGGGGGATAAACTATGGCTACACCTTC	CASSLSGGINYGYTF